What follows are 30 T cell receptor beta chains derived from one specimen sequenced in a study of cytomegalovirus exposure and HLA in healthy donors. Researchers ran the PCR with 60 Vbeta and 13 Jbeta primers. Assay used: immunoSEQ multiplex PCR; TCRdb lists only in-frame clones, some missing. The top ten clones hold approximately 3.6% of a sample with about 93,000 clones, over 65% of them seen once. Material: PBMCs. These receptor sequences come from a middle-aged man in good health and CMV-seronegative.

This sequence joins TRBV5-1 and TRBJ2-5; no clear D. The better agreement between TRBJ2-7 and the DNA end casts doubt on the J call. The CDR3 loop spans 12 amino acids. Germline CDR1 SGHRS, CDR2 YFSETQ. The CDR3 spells CASSLERYEQYF. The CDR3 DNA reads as TGCGCCAGCAGCTTGGAACGATACGAGCAGTACTTC.

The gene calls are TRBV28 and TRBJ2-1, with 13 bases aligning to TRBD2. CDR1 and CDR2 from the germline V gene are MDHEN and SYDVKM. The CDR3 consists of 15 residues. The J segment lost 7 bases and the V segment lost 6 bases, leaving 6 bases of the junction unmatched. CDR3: CASSGLAGDRNEQFF. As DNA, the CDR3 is TGTGCCAGCAGCGGACTAGCGGGGGATAGGAATGAGCAGTTCTTC.

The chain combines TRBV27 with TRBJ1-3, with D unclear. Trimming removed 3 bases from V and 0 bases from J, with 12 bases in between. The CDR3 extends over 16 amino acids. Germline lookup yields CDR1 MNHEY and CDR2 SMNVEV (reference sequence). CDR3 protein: CASSLSSYSSGNTIYF. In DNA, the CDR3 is TGTGCCAGCAGTTTGAGCAGCTACAGCTCTGGAAACACCATATATTTT.

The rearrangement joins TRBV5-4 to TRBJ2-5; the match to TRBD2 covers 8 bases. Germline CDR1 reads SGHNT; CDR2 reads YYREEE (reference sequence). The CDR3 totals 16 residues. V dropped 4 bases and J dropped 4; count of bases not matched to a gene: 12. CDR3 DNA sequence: TGTGCCAGCAGCCCCGGGGGGGGGCAGGGCCGAGAGACCCAGTACTTC. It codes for CASSPGGGQGRETQYF.

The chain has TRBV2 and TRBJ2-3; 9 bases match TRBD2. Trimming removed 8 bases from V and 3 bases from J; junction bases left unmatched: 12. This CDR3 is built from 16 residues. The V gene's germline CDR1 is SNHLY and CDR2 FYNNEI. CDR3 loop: CASGTAGGRGTDTQYF. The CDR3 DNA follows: TGTGCCAGCGGAACGGCGGGCGGGAGGGGAACAGATACGCAGTATTTT. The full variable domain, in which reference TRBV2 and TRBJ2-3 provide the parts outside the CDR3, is EPEVTQTPSHQVTQMGQEVILRCVPISNHLYFYWYRQILGQKVEFLVSFYNNEISEKSEIFDDQFSVERPDGSNFTLKIRSTKLEDSAMYFCASGTAGGRGTDTQYFGPGTRLTVL.

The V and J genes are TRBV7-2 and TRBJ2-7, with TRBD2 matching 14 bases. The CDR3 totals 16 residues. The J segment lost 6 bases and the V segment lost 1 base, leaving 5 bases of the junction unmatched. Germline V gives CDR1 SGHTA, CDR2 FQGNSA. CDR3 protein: CASSLVGGTSGGEQYF. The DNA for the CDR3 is TGTGCCAGCAGCTTAGTAGGTGGGACTAGCGGGGGCGAGCAGTACTTC.

CDR3 in DNA: TGTGCCAGCAGTGGACTAGCGGCCATCGATGGGGCCAAAAACATTCAGTACTTC. This gives the protein CASSGLAAIDGAKNIQYF. The J gene is TRBJ2-4, the V gene TRBV2; 9 bases match TRBD2. The CDR3 sequence is 18 residues long. The junction had 11 bases not matched to a gene; V was cut back by 4 bases and J by 1 base. Germline CDR1 and CDR2: SNHLY and FYNNEI.

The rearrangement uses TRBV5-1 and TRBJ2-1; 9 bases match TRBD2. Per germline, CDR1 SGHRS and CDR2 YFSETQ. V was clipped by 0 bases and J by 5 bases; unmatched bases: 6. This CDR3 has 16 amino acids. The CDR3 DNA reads TGCGCCAGCAGCTTGGCAGCGGGAGGACCTCACAATGAGCAGTTCTTC. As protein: CASSLAAGGPHNEQFF.

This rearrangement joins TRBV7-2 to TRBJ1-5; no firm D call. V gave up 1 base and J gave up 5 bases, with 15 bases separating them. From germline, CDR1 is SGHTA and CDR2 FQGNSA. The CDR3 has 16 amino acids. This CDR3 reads CASSLGGQTWDQPQHF. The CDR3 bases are TGTGCCAGCAGCTTAGGAGGCCAAACTTGGGATCAGCCCCAGCATTTT.

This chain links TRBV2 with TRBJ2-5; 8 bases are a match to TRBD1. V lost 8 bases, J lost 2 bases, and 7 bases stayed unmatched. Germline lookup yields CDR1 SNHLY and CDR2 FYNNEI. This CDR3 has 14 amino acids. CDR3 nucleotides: TGTGCCAGCCCAGGGGGCTCGTGGCAAGAGACCCAGTACTTC. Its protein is CASPGGSWQETQYF.

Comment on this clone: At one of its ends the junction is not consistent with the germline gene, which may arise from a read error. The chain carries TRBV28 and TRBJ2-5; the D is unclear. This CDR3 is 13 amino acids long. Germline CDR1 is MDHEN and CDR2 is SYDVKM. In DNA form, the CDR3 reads TGTGCCAGCGAGACTGCATCCCAAGAGACCCGGTACTTC. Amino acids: CASETASQETRYF.

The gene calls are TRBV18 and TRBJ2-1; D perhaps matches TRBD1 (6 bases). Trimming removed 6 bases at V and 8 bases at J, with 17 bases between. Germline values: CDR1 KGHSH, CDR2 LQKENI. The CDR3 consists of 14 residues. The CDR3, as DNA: TGTGCCAGCTCGCCCAACAGGGTTGTTGATGAGCAGTTCTTC. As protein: CASSPNRVVDEQFF.

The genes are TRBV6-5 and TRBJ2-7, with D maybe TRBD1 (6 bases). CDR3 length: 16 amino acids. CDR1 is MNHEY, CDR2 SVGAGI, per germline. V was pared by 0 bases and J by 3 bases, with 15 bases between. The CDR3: CASSYSSGQRYYEQYF. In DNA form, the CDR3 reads TGTGCCAGCAGTTACTCGAGCGGACAGAGATACTACGAGCAGTACTTC.

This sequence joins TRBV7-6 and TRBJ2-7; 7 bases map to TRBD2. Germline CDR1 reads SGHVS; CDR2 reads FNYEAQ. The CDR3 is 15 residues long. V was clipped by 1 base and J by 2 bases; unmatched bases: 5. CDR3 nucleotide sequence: TGTGCCAGCAGCTTAGGGGATGGGGGGGCCTACGAGCAGTACTTC. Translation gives CASSLGDGGAYEQYF.

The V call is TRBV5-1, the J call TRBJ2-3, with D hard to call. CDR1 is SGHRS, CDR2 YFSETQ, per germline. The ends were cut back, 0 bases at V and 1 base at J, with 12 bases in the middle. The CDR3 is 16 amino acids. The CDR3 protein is CASSLAVGARTDTQYF. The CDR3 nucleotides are TGCGCCAGCAGCTTGGCGGTGGGCGCCCGCACAGATACGCAGTATTTT.

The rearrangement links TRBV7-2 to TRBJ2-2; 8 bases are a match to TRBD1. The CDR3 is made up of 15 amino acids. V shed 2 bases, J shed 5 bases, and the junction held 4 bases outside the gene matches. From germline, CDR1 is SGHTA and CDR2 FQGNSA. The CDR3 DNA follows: TGTGCCAGCAGCTTATCAGGGGGCAATACCGGGGAGCTGTTTTTT. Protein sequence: CASSLSGGNTGELFF.

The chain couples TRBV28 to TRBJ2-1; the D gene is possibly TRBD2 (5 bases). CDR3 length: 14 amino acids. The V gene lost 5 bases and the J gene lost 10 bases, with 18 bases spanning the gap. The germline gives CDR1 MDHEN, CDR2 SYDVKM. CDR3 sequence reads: CASSPGVVGLEQFF. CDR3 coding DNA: TGTGCCAGCAGTCCCGGGGTAGTGGGCCTAGAGCAGTTCTTC.

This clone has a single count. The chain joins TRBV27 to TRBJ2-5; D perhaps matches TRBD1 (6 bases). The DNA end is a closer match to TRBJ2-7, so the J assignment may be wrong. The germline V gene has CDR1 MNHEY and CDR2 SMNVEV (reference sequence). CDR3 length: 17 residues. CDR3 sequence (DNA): TGTGCCAGCAGTTTAGGGCTTCCACAGGGTCGGACCTACGAGCAGTACTTC. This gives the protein CASSLGLPQGRTYEQYF.

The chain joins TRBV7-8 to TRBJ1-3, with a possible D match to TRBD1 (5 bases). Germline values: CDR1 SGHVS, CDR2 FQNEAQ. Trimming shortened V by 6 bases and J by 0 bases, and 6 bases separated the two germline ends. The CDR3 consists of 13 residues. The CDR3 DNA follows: TGTGCCAGCAGTACAGGCTCTGGAAACACCATATATTTT. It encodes CASSTGSGNTIYF. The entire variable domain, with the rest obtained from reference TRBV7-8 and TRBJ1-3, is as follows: GAGVSQSPRYKVAKRGQDVALRCDPISGHVSLFWYQQALGQGPEFLTYFQNEAQLDKSGLPSDRFFAERPEGSVSTLKIQRTQQEDSAVYLCASSTGSGNTIYFGEGSWLTVV.

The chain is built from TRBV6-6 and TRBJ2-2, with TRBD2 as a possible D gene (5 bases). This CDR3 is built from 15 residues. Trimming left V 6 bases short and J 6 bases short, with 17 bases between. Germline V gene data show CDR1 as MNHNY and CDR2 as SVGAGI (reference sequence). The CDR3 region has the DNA TGTGCCAGCAGAACCGTCGGGGTCGGTTCCGGGGAGCTGTTTTTT. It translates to CASRTVGVGSGELFF.

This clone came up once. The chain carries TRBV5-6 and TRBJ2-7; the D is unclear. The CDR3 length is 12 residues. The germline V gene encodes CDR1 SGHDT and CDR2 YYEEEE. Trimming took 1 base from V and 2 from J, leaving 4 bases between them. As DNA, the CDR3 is TGTGCCAGCAGCTTGTCGGCCTACGAGCAGTACTTC. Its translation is CASSLSAYEQYF.

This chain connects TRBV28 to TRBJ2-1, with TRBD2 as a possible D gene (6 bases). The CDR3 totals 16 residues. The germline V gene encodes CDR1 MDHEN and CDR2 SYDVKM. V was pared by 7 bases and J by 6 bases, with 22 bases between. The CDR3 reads CASTLRDFPLGNEQFF. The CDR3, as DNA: TGTGCCAGCACCCTTAGGGACTTCCCATTGGGCAATGAGCAGTTCTTC. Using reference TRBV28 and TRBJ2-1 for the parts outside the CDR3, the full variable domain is DVKVTQSSRYLVKRTGEKVFLECVQDMDHENMFWYRQDPGLGLRLIYFSYDVKMKEKGDIPEGYSVSREKKERFSLILESASTNQTSMYLCASTLRDFPLGNEQFFGPGTRLTVL.

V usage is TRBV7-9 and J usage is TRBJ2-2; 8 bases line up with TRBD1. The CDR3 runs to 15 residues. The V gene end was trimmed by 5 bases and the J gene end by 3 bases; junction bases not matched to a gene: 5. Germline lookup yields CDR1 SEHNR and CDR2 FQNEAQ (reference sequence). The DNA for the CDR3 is TGTGCCAGCAGCCCGGACAGGGCGGACACCGGGGAGCTGTTTTTT. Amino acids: CASSPDRADTGELFF.

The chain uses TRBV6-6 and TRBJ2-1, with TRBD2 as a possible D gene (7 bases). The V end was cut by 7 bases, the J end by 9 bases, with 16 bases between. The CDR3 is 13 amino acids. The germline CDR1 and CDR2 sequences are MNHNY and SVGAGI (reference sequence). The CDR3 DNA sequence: TGTGCCAGCACCACGGGGGGCAGAGGTGAGCAGTTCTTC. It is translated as CASTTGGRGEQFF.

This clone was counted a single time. For the CDR3, the DNA is TGTGCCAGCAGCGCGTGGGACTACAAAGAGACCCAGTACTTC. Protein: CASSAWDYKETQYF. The V and J genes are TRBV11-2 and TRBJ2-5; 7 bases are shared with TRBD2. The CDR3 covers 14 residues. Germline V lookup: CDR1 SGHAT, CDR2 FQNNGV. The J segment lost 3 bases and the V segment lost 5 bases, leaving 6 bases of the junction unmatched.

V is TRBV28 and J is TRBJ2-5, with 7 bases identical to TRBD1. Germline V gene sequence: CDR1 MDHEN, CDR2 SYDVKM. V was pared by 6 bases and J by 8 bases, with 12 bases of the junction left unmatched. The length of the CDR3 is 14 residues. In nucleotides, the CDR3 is TGTGCCAGCAGCCGATTCTCAGGGGGAACAACCCAGTACTTC. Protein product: CASSRFSGGTTQYF.

CDR3 sequence reads: CASSDGTGGETQYF. The CDR3 DNA sequence: TGTGCCAGCAGTGATGGGACCGGAGGGGAGACCCAGTACTTC. The V and J genes are TRBV2 and TRBJ2-5; D is perhaps TRBD2 (6 bases). The germline gives CDR1 SNHLY, CDR2 FYNNEI. The V and J ends lost 3 bases and 5 bases respectively, with 13 bases between them. The CDR3 length is 14 residues.

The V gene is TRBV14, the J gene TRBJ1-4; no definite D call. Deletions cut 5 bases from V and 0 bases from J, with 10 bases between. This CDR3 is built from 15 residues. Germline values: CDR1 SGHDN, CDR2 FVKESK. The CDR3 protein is CASSSRPATNEKLFF. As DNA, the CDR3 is TGTGCCAGCAGCTCTAGACCGGCAACTAATGAAAAACTGTTTTTT.

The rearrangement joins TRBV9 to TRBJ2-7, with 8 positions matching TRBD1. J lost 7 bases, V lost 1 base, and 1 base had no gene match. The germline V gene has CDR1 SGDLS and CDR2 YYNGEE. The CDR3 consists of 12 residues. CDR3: CASSVHRGEQYF. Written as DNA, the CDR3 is TGTGCCAGCAGCGTACACAGGGGGGAGCAGTACTTC.

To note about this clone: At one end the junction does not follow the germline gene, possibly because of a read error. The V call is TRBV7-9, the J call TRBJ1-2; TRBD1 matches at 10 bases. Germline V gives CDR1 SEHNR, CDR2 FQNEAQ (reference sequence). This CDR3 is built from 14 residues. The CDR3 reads CSSSLGQGERGYTF. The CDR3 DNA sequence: TGTTCCAGCAGCTTAGGACAGGGGGAGCGTGGCTACACCTTC.